This record concerns one T cell receptor (beta chain) sequence. In the source study's methods: Nucleated cell number was recorded as an estimate derived from reference gene primer amplification. Sequencing used immunoSEQ multiplex PCR; TCRdb keeps in-frame clones, though not all of them. V and J calls and clone size are as listed in that table; D and trimming were resolved from the DNA. The sample holds more than 85,000 clones, roughly 79% seen once. The data belong to a study of blood T cell repertoires in COVID-19. Study overall: Italy, Spain and the United States were the sources of the convalescent and acute COVID-19 samples. The cDNA or gDNA used as material had been derived from T cells, B-cell-depleted T cells, or PBMCs.

This CDR3 is 17 amino acids long. Germline V gene sequence: CDR1 SGHRS, CDR2 YFSETQ. V shed 0 bases, J shed 2 bases, and the junction held 7 bases outside the gene matches. The rearrangement uses TRBV5-1 and TRBJ2-1; 8 bases are a match to TRBD2. This sequence originates from a woman over 75 with active or convalescent COVID-19. The sample consisted of peripheral blood. CDR3 nucleotide sequence: TGCGCCAGCAGCTTGGCCGGAAGCGGGAGTACCTACAATGAGCAGTTCTTC. Translation: CASSLAGSGSTYNEQFF.